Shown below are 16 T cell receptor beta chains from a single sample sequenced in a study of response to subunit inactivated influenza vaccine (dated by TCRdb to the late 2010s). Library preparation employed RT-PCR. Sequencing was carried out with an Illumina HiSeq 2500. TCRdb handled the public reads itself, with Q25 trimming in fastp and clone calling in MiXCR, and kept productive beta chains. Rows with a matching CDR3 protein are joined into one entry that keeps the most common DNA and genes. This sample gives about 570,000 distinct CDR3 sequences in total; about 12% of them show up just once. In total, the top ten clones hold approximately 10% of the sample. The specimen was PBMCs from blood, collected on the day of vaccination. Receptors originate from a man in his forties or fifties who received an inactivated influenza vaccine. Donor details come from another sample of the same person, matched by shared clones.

CDR3 sequence reads: CASRKEALYGYTF. The CDR3 nucleotides read TGTGCCAGCAGAAAGGAGGCCCTCTATGGCTACACCTTC. The chain combines TRBV28 with TRBJ1-2; D ambiguous. The V end lost 6 bases, the J end lost 4 bases, and 12 bases lay between the germline ends. There are 13 residues in the CDR3. Germline CDR1 and CDR2: MDHEN and SYDVKM.

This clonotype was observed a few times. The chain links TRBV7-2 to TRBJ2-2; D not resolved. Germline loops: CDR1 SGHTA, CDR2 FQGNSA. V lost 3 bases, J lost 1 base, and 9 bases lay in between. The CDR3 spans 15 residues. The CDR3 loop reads CASSFYTGNTGELFF. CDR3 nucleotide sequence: TGTGCCAGCAGCTTTTATACCGGGAACACCGGGGAGCTGTTTTTT.

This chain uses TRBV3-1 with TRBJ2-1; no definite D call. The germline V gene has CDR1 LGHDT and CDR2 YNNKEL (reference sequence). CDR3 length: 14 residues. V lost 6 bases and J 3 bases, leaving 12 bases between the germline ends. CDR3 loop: CASSFAVGYNEQFF. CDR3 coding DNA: TGTGCCAGCAGTTTCGCCGTCGGCTACAATGAGCAGTTCTTC.

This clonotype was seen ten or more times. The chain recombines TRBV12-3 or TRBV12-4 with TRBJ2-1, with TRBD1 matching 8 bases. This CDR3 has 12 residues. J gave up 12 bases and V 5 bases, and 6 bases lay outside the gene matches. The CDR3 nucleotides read TGTGCCAGCAGTCCGACAGGGGCGAGGCAGTTCTTC. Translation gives CASSPTGARQFF.

This CDR3 reads CASSEAIGGLLAKNIQYF. CDR3 bases: TGTGCCAGCAGTGAAGCGATCGGAGGGCTTCTAGCCAAAAACATTCAGTACTTC. V gene TRBV6-1 combines with J gene TRBJ2-4; a weak D match, TRBD2 (6 bases). Germline V gene sequence: CDR1 MNHNS, CDR2 SASEGT. This CDR3 region has 18 residues. Between the trimmed V and J ends, which lost 0 bases and 0 bases, there was a span of 15 bases.

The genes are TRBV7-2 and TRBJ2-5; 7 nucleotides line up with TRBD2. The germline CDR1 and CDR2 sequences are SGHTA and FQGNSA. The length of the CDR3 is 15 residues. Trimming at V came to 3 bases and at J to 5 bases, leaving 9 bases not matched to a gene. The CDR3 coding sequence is TGTGCCAGCAGCTTGTCCAGCGGGAATTTGGAGACCCAGTACTTC. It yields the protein CASSLSSGNLETQYF.

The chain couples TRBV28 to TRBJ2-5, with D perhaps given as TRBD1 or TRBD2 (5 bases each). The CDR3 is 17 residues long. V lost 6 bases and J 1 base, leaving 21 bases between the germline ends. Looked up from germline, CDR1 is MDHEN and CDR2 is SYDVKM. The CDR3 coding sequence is TGTGCCAGCAGACCCTTAGGTAGGGGAGATCTCCAAGAGACCCAGTACTTC. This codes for CASRPLGRGDLQETQYF.

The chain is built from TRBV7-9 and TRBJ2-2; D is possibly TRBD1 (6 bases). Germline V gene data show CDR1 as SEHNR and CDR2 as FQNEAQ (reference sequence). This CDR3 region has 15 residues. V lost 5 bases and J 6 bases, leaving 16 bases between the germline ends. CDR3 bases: TGTGCCAGCAGCGAGGGACATCCGTACGCCGGGGAGCTGTTTTTT. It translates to CASSEGHPYAGELFF. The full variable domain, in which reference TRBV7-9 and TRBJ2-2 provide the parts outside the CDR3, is DTGVSQNPRHKITKRGQNVTFRCDPISEHNRLYWYRQTLGQGPEFLTYFQNEAQLEKSRLLSDRFSAERPKGSFSTLEIQRTEQGDSAMYLCASSEGHPYAGELFFGEGSRLTVL.

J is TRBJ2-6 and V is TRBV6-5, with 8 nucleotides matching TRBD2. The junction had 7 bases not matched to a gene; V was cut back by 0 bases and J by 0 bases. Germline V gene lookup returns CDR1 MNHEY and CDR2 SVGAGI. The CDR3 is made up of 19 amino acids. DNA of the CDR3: TGTGCCAGCAGTTACTCTCCGCTAGCGGGCTCCTCTGGGGCCAACGTCCTGACTTTC. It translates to CASSYSPLAGSSGANVLTF.

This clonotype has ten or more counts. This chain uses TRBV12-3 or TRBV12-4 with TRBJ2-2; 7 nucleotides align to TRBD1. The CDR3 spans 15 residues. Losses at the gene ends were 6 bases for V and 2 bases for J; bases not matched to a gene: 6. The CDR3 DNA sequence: TGTGCCAGCAGCCCGGGACAGCTAAACACCGGGGAGCTGTTTTTT. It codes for CASSPGQLNTGELFF.

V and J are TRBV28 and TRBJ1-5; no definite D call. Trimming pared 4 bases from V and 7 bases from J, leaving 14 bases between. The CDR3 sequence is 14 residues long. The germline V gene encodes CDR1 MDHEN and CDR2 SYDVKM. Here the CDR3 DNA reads TGTGCCAGCAGTTCCCCTGAGGGCTACCAGCCCCAGCATTTT. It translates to CASSSPEGYQPQHF.

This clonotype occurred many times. CDR3 region: CASSLSTGGQPQHF. In DNA, the CDR3 is TGTGCCAGCAGCTTAAGTACAGGCGGGCAGCCCCAGCATTTT. This sequence joins TRBV11-2 and TRBJ1-5; possible D gene TRBD1, 5 bases. V dropped 2 bases and J dropped 7 bases, with 12 bases sitting between them. Germline CDR1 reads SGHAT; CDR2 reads FQNNGV. The CDR3 totals 14 residues.

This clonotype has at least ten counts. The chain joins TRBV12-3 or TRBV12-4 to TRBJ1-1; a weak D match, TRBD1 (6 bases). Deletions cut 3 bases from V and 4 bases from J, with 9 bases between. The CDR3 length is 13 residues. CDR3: CASSLGGPTEAFF. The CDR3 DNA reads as TGTGCCAGCAGTTTGGGGGGGCCCACTGAAGCTTTCTTT.

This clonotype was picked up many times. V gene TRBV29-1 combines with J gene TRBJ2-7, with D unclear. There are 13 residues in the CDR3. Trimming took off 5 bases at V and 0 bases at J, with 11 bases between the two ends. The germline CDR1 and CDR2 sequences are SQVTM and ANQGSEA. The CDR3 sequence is CSVIHRSSYEQYF. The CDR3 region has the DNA TGCAGCGTTATACATCGTAGCTCCTACGAGCAGTACTTC.

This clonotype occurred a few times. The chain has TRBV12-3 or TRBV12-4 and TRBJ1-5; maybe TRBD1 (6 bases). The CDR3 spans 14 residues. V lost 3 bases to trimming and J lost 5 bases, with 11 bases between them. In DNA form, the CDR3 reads TGTGCCAGCAGTTTTACGGGGGGCTATCAGCCCCAGCATTTT. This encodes CASSFTGGYQPQHF.

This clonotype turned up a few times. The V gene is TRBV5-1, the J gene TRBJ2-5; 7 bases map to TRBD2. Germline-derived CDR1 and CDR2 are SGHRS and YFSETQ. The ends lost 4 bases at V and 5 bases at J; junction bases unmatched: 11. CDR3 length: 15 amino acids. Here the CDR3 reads CASSVPIGEGETQYF. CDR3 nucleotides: TGCGCCAGCAGCGTACCGATCGGGGAGGGGGAGACCCAGTACTTC.